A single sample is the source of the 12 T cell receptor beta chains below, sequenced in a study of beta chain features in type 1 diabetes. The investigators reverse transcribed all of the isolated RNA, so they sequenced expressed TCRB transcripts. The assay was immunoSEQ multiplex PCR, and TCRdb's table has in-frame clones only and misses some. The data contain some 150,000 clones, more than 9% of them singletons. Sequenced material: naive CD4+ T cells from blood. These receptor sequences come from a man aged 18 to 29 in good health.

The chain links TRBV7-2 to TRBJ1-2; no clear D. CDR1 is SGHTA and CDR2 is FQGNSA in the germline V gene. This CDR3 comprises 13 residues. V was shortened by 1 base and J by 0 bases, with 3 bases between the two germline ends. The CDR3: CASSLVANYGYTF. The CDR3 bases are TGTGCCAGCAGCTTAGTAGCTAACTATGGCTACACCTTC.

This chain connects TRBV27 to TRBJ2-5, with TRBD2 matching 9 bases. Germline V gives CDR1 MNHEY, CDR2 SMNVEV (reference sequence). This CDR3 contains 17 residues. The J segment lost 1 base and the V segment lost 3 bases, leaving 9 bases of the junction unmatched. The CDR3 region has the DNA TGTGCCAGCAGTTTTTCGGGTAGCGGGGGCCCCCAAGAGACCCAGTACTTC. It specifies CASSFSGSGGPQETQYF.

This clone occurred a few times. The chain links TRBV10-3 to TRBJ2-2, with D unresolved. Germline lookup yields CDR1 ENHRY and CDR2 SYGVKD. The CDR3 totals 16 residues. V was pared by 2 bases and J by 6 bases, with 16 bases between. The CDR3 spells CAISERTPILSGELFF. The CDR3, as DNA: TGTGCCATCAGTGAGCGAACTCCCATCTTGTCCGGGGAGCTGTTTTTT.

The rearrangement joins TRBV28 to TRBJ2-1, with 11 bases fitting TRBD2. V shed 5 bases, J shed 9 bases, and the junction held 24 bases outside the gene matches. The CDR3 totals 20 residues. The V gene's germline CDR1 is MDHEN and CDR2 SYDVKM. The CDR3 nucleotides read TGTGCCAGCAGTCCACCCACTAGCGGGGGCCGATCCCGACGTCTAGGTGAGCAGTTCTTC. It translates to CASSPPTSGGRSRRLGEQFF.

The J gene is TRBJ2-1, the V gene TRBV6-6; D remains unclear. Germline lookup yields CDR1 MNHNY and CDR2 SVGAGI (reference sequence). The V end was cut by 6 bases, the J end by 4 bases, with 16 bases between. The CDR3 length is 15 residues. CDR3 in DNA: TGTGCCAGCAGCCCGGCCCGGAGCCTTTACAATGAGCAGTTCTTC. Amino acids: CASSPARSLYNEQFF.

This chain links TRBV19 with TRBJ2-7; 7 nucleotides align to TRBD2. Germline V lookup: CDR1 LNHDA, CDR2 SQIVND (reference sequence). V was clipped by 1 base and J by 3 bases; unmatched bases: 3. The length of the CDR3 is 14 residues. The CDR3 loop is CASSIGGGNYEQYF. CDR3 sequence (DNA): TGTGCCAGTAGTATAGGCGGGGGAAACTACGAGCAGTACTTC.

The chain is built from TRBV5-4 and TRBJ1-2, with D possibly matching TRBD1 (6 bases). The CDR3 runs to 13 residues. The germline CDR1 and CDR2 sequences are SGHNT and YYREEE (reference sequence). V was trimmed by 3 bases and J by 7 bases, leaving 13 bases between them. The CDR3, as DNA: TGTGCCAGCAGCTCACGCCAGGGGTTTGGCTACACCTTC. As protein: CASSSRQGFGYTF.

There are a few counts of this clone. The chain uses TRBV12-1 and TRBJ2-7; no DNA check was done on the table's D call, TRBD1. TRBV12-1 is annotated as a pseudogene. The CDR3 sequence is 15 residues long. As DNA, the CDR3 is TGTGCCAGCAGCTTTGCGACGGACAGGGTTTACGAGCAGTACTTC. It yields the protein CASSFATDRVYEQYF.

Written as DNA, the CDR3 is TGTGCCAGCAGAACGGGGTCAGTACGAGGCTACACCTTC. It yields the protein CASRTGSVRGYTF. The rearrangement joins TRBV6-5 to TRBJ1-2; unclear D gene. The germline gives CDR1 MNHEY, CDR2 SVGAGI. This CDR3 spans 13 amino acids. The V and J ends lost 6 bases and 8 bases respectively, with 16 bases between them.

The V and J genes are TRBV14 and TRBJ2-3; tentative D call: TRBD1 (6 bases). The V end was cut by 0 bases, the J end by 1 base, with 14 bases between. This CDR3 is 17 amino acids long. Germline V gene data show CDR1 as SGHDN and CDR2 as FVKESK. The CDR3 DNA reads TGTGCCAGCAGCCAAGAAACCAGGGGCTTGGGCACAGATACGCAGTATTTT. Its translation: CASSQETRGLGTDTQYF. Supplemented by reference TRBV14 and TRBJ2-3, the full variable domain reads EAGVTQFPSHSVIEKGQTVTLRCDPISGHDNLYWYRRVMGKEIKFLLHFVKESKQDESGMPNNRFLAERTGGTYSTLKVQPAELEDSGVYFCASSQETRGLGTDTQYFGPGTRLTVL.

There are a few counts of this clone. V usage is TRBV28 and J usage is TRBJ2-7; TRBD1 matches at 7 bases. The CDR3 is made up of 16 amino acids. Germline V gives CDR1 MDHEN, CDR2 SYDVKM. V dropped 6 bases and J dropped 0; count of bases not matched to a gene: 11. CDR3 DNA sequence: TGTGCCAGCAGCTCCGCCGGGGACAGCGGCTCCTACGAGCAGTACTTC. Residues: CASSSAGDSGSYEQYF.

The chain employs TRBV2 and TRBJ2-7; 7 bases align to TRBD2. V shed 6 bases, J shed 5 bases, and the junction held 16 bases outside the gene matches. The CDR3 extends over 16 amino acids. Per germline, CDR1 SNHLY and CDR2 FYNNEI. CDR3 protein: CASSLLTSQNTNEQYF. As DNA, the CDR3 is TGTGCCAGCAGCCTCCTGACTAGCCAGAACACCAACGAGCAGTACTTC.